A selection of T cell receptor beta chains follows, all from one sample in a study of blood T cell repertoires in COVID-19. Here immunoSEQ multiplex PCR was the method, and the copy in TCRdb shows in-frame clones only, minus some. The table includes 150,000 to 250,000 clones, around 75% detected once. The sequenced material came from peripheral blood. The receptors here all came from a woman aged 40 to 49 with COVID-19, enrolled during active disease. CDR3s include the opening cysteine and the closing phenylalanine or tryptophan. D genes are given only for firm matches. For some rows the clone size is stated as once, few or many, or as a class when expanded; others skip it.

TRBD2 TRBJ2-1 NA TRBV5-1 CASSSERGGVDEQFF TGCGCCAGCAGCTCGGAGCGGGGGGGCGTGGATGAGCAGTTCTTC
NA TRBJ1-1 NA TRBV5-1 CASSIEMNTEAFF TGCGCCAGCAGTATAGAGATGAACACTGAAGCTTTCTTT
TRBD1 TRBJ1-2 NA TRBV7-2 CASSQTGVGGYGYTF TGTGCCAGCAGCCAGACAGGGGTGGGGGGCTATGGCTACACCTTC
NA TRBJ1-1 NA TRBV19 CASGQLNTEAFF TGTGCCAGCGGACAGCTGAACACTGAAGCTTTCTTT
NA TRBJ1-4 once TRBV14 CASSQDDRALTNEKLFF TGTGCCAGCAGCCAAGATGATAGAGCACTAACTAATGAAAAACTGTTTTTT
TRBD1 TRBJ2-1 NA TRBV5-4 CASSFRTGGNYNEQFF TGTGCCAGCAGCTTCAGGACAGGGGGTAACTACAATGAGCAGTTCTTC
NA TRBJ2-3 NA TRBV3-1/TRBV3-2 CASSNSGDYTDTQYF TGTGCCAGCAGCAATTCCGGTGATTACACAGATACGCAGTATTTT
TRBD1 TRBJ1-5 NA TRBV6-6 CASRGTGGNQPQHF TGTGCCAGCAGAGGGACAGGGGGCAATCAGCCCCAGCATTTT
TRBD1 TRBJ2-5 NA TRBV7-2 CASSLWTGVEETQYF TGTGCCAGCAGCTTATGGACAGGGGTAGAAGAGACCCAGTACTTC
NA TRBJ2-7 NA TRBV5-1 CASNSQGKGYEQYF TGCGCCAGCAACTCACAGGGAAAGGGGTACGAGCAGTACTTC
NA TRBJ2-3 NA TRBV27 CASSVGTVLGGTDTQYF TGTGCCAGCAGTGTCGGGACCGTCCTCGGAGGGACAGATACGCAGTATTTT
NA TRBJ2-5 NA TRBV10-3 CAISEATQTSDYLETQYF TGTGCCATCAGTGAGGCTACACAAACGAGCGACTACTTAGAGACCCAGTACTTC
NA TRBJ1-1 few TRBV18 CASSQGVGNTEAFF TGTGCCAGCTCACAGGGGGTAGGGAACACTGAAGCTTTCTTT
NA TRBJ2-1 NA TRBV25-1 CASSRGLAPANEQFF TGTGCCAGCAGTAGGGGGCTAGCGCCAGCGAATGAGCAGTTCTTC
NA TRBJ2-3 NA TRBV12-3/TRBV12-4 CATRRGFGDTQYF TGTGCCACCCGGAGAGGGTTCGGAGATACGCAGTATTTT
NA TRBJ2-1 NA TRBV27 CASSLTRNEQFF TGTGCCAGCAGTTTGACAAGAAATGAGCAGTTCTTC
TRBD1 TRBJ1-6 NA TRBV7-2 CASSSQTGQKTPLHF TGTGCCAGCAGCTCGCAAACGGGACAGAAGACACCCCTCCACTTT
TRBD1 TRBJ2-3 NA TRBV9 CASSRGQGTDTQYF TGTGCCAGCAGCCGCGGACAGGGCACAGATACGCAGTATTTT
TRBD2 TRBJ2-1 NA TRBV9 CASSVAHGGGANEQFF TGTGCCAGCAGCGTAGCTCATGGCGGGGGGGCCAATGAGCAGTTCTTC
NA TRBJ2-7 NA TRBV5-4 CASSTTGSWLYEQYF TGTGCCAGCAGCACCACAGGGAGTTGGCTCTACGAGCAGTACTTC
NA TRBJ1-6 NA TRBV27 CASSSFTGTTPLHF TGTGCCAGCAGTTCCTTCACAGGGACTACACCCCTCCACTTT
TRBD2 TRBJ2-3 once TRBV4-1 CASSLMGGGADTQYF TGCGCCAGCAGCCTTATGGGCGGGGGGGCAGATACGCAGTATTTT
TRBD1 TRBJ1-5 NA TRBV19 CASSTRTGVRQPQHF TGTGCCAGTAGTACGCGGACAGGGGTTCGTCAGCCCCAGCATTTT
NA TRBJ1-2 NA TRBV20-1 CSGGYRDGYTF TGCAGTGGGGGGTACAGGGACGGCTACACCTTC
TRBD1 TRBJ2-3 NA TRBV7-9 CASSLPTSTGKYF TGTGCCAGCAGCCTCCCGACTTCGACAGGGAAGTATTTT
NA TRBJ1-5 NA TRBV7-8 CASSVAQGGAEDQPQHF TGTGCCAGCAGCGTAGCGCAGGGAGGGGCTGAGGATCAGCCCCAGCATTTT
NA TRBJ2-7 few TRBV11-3 CASSLNRVSEQYF TGTGCCAGCAGCTTAAACAGGGTCTCCGAGCAGTACTTC
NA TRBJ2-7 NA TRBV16 CASSPFTGAGATGEQYF TGTGCCAGCAGCCCCTTTACAGGCGCGGGAGCCACAGGGGAGCAGTACTTC
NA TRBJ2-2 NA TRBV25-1 CASSEYNSNTGELFF TGTGCCAGCAGTGAATACAACTCCAACACCGGGGAGCTGTTTTTT
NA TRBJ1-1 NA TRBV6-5 CASIKREGTEAFF TGTGCCAGCATTAAAAGGGAGGGCACTGAAGCTTTCTTT
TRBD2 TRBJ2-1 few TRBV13 CASSLGTGLAGSTEKFF TGTGCCAGCAGCTTGGGGACGGGACTAGCGGGAAGTACTGAGAAGTTCTTC
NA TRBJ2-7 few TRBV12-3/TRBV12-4 CASSEQGYEQYF TGTGCCAGCAGTGAACAGGGATACGAGCAGTACTTC
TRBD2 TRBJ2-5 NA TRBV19 CASSMNTGGWGETQYF TGTGCCAGTAGTATGAATACGGGAGGGTGGGGAGAGACCCAGTACTTC
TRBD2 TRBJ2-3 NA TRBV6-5 CASRAGGTDTQYF TGTGCCAGCAGAGCGGGAGGAACAGATACGCAGTATTTT
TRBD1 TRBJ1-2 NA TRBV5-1 CASSGGTGGYGYTF TGCGCCAGCAGCGGCGGGACAGGGGGCTATGGCTACACCTTC
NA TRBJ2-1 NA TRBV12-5 CASGSPPARDLVANEQFF TGTGCTAGTGGTTCCCCGCCGGCCAGGGATCTTGTCGCCAATGAGCAGTTCTTC
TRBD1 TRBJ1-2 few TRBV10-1 CASSESGGASGYTF TGCGCCAGCAGTGAGTCAGGGGGCGCGTCCGGCTACACCTTC
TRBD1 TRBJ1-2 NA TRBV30 CAWSHRGSGYTF TGTGCCTGGAGTCACAGGGGTTCGGGTTACACCTTC
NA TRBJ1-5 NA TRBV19 CASSIVRGGRGNSNQPQHF TGTGCCAGTAGTATTGTGCGTGGGGGACGGGGGAATAGCAATCAGCCCCAGCATTTT
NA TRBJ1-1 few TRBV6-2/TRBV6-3 CASSYGYSEAFF TGTGCCAGCAGTTATGGCTACAGTGAAGCTTTCTTT
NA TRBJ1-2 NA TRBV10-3 CAISEDVSGSYGYTF TGTGCCATCAGTGAGGACGTATCGGGGTCCTATGGCTACACCTTC
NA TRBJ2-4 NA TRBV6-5 CASSDGGGLENIQYF TGTGCCAGCTCCGACGGAGGTGGTCTAGAAAACATTCAGTACTTC
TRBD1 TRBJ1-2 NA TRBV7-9 CASSFDQGAVGYTF TGTGCCAGCAGCTTCGACCAGGGGGCAGTGGGCTACACCTTC
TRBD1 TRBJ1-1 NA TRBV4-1 CASSPQKGQGYTEAFF TGCGCCAGCAGCCCACAGAAGGGACAGGGGTACACTGAAGCTTTCTTT
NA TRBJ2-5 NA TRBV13 CASSDSRGVETQYF TGTGCCAGCAGCGATAGCAGGGGCGTGGAGACCCAGTACTTC
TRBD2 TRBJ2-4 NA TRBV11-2 CASRRKAGAAKNIQYF TGTGCCAGCAGGAGGAAAGCGGGAGCGGCCAAAAACATTCAGTACTTC
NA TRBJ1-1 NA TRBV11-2 CASSSDSQNTEAFF TGTGCCAGCAGCTCCGACAGCCAGAACACTGAAGCTTTCTTT
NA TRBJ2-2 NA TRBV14 CASSQEQGRTGELFF TGTGCCAGCAGCCAAGAACAGGGCAGAACCGGGGAGCTGTTTTTT
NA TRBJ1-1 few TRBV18 CASSSGTRGTEAFF TGTGCCAGCTCTTCCGGGACCCGGGGGACTGAAGCTTTCTTT
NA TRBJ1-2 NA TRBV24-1 CATSLPLGSCHGYTF TGTGCCACCAGCCTTCCCCTGGGGAGTTGCCATGGCTACACCTTC
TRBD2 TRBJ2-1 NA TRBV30 CAWSLGLSGGADEQFF TGTGCCTGGAGTCTTGGGCTTAGCGGGGGGGCCGATGAGCAGTTCTTC
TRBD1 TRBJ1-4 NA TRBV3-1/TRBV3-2 CASSQDRRGLNEKLFF TGTGCCAGCAGCCAAGATCGGAGGGGGCTGAATGAAAAACTGTTTTTT
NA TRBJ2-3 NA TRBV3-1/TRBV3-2 CASSQDVGSTDTQYF TGTGCCAGCAGCCAAGATGTCGGGAGCACAGATACGCAGTATTTT
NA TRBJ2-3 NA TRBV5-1 CASSLGDFGTDTQYF TGCGCCAGCAGCTTGGGGGACTTCGGCACAGATACGCAGTATTTT
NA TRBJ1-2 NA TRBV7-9 CASSLGGVDGYTF TGTGCCAGCAGCTTAGGGGGAGTGGATGGCTACACCTTC